These 10 T cell receptor beta chains came from one sample sequenced in a study of OX40 agonist ivuxolimab in advanced cancers. The assay was immunoSEQ multiplex PCR, and TCRdb's table has in-frame clones only and misses some. The sample includes tens of thousands of clones, around 80% of them seen just once. The starting material was CD4+ or CD8+ T cells sorted from blood, obtained in a trial of the OX40 agonist ivuxolimab. The source is an adult with an advanced solid tumor such as melanoma, head and neck, liver or kidney cancer.

The genes are TRBV29-1 and TRBJ2-7, with 8 bases identical to TRBD1. CDR1 is SQVTM and CDR2 is ANQGSEA in the germline V gene. This CDR3 is built from 13 residues. The ends lost 7 bases at V and 6 bases at J; junction bases unmatched: 11. The CDR3 nucleotides are TGCAGCGCCAGGACAGGGACTTGGGTCGAGCAGTACTTC. Translated, it gives CSARTGTWVEQYF.

The chain links TRBV10-3 to TRBJ2-7; maybe TRBD1 (5 bases). Germline V gene data show CDR1 as ENHRY and CDR2 as SYGVKD. The CDR3 covers 12 residues. Deletions cut 6 bases from V and 0 bases from J, with 6 bases between. DNA for the CDR3: TGTGCCATCAGGGACAACTCCTACGAGCAGTACTTC. Its protein is CAIRDNSYEQYF.

CDR3 nucleotides: TGCGCCAGCAGCTCCAGTACTTTGAGACAGGGGTCCTACGAGCAGTACTTC. This gives the protein CASSSSTLRQGSYEQYF. V usage is TRBV5-1 and J usage is TRBJ2-7; TRBD1 aligns across 8 bases. CDR3 length: 17 amino acids. V lost 3 bases and J lost 1; bases outside the gene matches: 12. Looked up from germline, CDR1 is SGHRS and CDR2 is YFSETQ.

The V call is TRBV28, the J call TRBJ2-7, with D perhaps matching TRBD2 (7 bases). CDR3 size: 17 residues. V was clipped by 4 bases and J by 5 bases, with 24 bases between them. From germline, CDR1 is MDHEN and CDR2 SYDVKM. CDR3 sequence reads: CASSSPPLATGAHEQYF. Written as DNA, the CDR3 is TGTGCCAGCAGTTCCCCACCACTAGCGACGGGGGCCCACGAGCAGTACTTC.

The V gene is TRBV29-1, the J gene TRBJ1-2, with TRBD1 matching over 8 bases. The V gene's germline CDR1 is SQVTM and CDR2 ANQGSEA. This CDR3 has 15 residues. V gave up 6 bases and J gave up 4 bases; unmatched junction bases: 13. The CDR3 here is CSVRPPGGAGYGYTF. The CDR3 region has the DNA TGCAGCGTACGCCCCCCAGGGGGCGCGGGCTATGGCTACACCTTC.

J is TRBJ2-7 and V is TRBV4-2, with unresolved D. Germline loops: CDR1 LGHNA, CDR2 YNFKEQ. The CDR3 loop spans 14 amino acids. V shed 5 bases and J shed 4 bases, with 15 bases lying between them. The CDR3 sequence is CASSFYAGMYEQYF. DNA for the CDR3: TGTGCCAGCAGCTTTTATGCTGGGATGTACGAGCAGTACTTC.

CDR3 DNA sequence: TGTGCCATGGGGGAGGGGCCCTACGAGCAGTACTTC. Translated, it gives CAMGEGPYEQYF. This chain connects TRBV2 to TRBJ2-7; TRBD2 agrees at 7 bases. The germline gives CDR1 SNHLY, CDR2 FYNNEI. The J segment lost 2 bases and the V segment lost 10 bases, leaving 5 bases of the junction unmatched. The CDR3 length is 12 residues.

In its sample, this clone is medium-sized. CDR3: CSVEDPDLYHEQYF. As DNA, the CDR3 is TGCAGCGTTGAGGATCCGGACTTATACCACGAGCAGTACTTC. This sequence joins TRBV29-1 and TRBJ2-7; D is possibly TRBD2 (5 bases). V lost 3 bases, J lost 5 bases, and 17 bases lay in between. This CDR3 comprises 14 residues. Germline lookup yields CDR1 SQVTM and CDR2 ANQGSEA.

This chain uses TRBV5-4 with TRBJ2-5; 12 positions match TRBD2. The V and J ends lost 4 bases and 1 base, in that order; junction bases with no gene match: 5. Germline V gene lookup returns CDR1 SGHNT and CDR2 YYREEE (reference sequence). The CDR3 covers 16 residues. The CDR3, as DNA: TGTGCCAGCAGCCTCGGACTAGCGGGACTCCAAGAGACCCAGTACTTC. Protein: CASSLGLAGLQETQYF.

The chain recombines TRBV19 with TRBJ1-1; tentative D call: TRBD1 (6 bases). V was shortened by 7 bases and J by 4 bases, with 16 bases between the two germline ends. This CDR3 is built from 14 residues. Germline values: CDR1 LNHDA, CDR2 SQIVND (reference sequence). CDR3 residues: CASIRGGPGTEAFF. The DNA for the CDR3 is TGTGCCAGTATTAGGGGGGGGCCCGGCACTGAAGCTTTCTTT.